Described below is a single TCR beta chain sequence and its context. Its antigen is currently unknown. This specimen comes from a study of T cells in localized non-small cell lung cancer. Study-wide points: A denser population of T cells in blood accompanied longer overall survival. Sequencing was limited to one tumor region, leaving the possibility of heterogeneity open. Turning up in adjacent lung were a median around 60 of the top 100 tumor clones. Measurement of T cell clonality placed uninvolved adjacent lung highest, above the level in tumor.

The CDR3 is 14 amino acids. Germline CDR1 SEHNR, CDR2 FQNEAQ (reference sequence). V shed 5 bases and J 4 bases; nucleotides not matched to a gene: 5. Clones were sequenced by immunoSEQ multiplex PCR, and TCRdb holds only the in-frame ones, with some missing. The table lists roughly 25,000 clones, more than 85% of them singletons. The source was peripheral blood, collected before any cancer treatment. The J gene is TRBJ1-2, the V gene TRBV7-9, with 9 nucleotides matching TRBD1. This receptor was identified in a woman aged 35-75 years with stage I lung adenocarcinoma. The CDR3 DNA reads TGTGCCAGCAGCAGTGGACAGGGGAGCTATGGCTACACCTTC. This gives the protein CASSSGQGSYGYTF.